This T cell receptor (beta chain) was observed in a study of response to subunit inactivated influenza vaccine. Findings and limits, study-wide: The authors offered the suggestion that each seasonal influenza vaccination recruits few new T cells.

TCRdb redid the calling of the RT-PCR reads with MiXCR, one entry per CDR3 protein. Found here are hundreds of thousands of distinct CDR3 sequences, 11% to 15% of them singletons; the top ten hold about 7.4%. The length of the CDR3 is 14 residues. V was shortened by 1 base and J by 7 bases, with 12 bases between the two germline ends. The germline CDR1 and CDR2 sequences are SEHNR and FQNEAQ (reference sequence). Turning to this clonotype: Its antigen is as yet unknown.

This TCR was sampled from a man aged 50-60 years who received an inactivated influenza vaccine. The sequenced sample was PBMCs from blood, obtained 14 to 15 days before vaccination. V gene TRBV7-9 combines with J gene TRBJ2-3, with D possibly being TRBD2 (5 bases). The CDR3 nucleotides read TGTGCCAGCAGCTTAGTTGCTAGCAGGAATACGCAGTATTTT. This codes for CASSLVASRNTQYF. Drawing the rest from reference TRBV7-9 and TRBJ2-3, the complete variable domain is DTGVSQNPRHKITKRGQNVTFRCDPISEHNRLYWYRQTLGQGPEFLTYFQNEAQLEKSRLLSDRFSAERPKGSFSTLEIQRTEQGDSAMYLCASSLVASRNTQYFGPGTRLTVL.